These 31 T cell receptor beta chains originate from one sample sequenced in a study of T cell clonality in common variable immunodeficiency. Study-wide points: Common variable immunodeficiency TCR beta sequences reportedly had fewer deletions and N-nucleotide insertions.

No antigen has been identified for these receptors. Profiling relied on immunoSEQ multiplex PCR, and the TCRdb table lists in-frame clones only, not all of them. The profile covers approximately 30,000 clones, none occurring a single time. Sequences were obtained from peripheral blood mononuclear cells. The receptor source for this set is a human donor with common variable immunodeficiency.

This clone has at least ten counts. Coverage ceases 3 residues before the CDR3 finishes, and the germline J gene fills in the end. The chain has TRBV12-3 or TRBV12-4 and TRBJ2-3; D is possibly TRBD1 (6 bases). V dropped 4 bases and J dropped 6 bases, with 8 bases sitting between them. The CDR3 length is 12 residues. CDR3 bases read: TGTGCCAGCAGTTCAGGGGCCGATACG. Its translation: CASSSGADT. In full, the CDR3 is CASSSGADTQYF.

At least ten counts were recorded for this clone. The sequenced part of the CDR3 DNA is TGTGCCAGCAGTGAATGGCAATTCTCTGGAAACACC. The encoded protein is CASSEWQFSGNT. The complete CDR3 sequence is CASSEWQFSGNTIYF. The chain employs TRBV2 and TRBJ1-3; no clear D. With the read ending 3 residues before the CDR3 end, the germline J gene is used to fill in that end. The CDR3 spans 15 residues. From germline, CDR1 is SNHLY and CDR2 FYNNEI. The V gene lost 2 bases and the J gene lost 0 bases, with 8 bases spanning the gap.

Note on this clone: The read ends 3 residues before the CDR3 terminus; that terminus is restored from the germline J gene. The chain couples TRBV30 to TRBJ2-1; a weak D match, TRBD1 (6 bases). CDR1 GTSNPN and CDR2 SVGIG come from the germline V gene (reference sequence). The V gene lost 4 bases and the J gene lost 8 bases, with 21 bases spanning the gap. The CDR3 is made up of 15 amino acids. CDR3 DNA (partial): TGTGCCTGGATTCCTCCGGGCCCAGGGGTCTATGAG. This encodes CAWIPPGPGVYE. The full CDR3 sequence reads CAWIPPGPGVYEQFF.

There are many counts of this clone. A read error may account for a junction end that differs from germline. The CDR3 end is not reached by the read, which stops 3 residues before it; the germline J gene fills it in. The J gene is TRBJ1-5, the V gene TRBV4-2; D remains ambiguous. The CDR3 extends over 16 amino acids. Germline loops: CDR1 LGHNA, CDR2 YNFKEQ. This chain's CDR3 is CASSQDVQVSNQPQHF. CDR3 DNA, as far as it was read: TGCGCCAGCAGCCAAGATGTCCAGGTTAGCAATCAGCCC.

This clone was detected a few times. The read gets to within 3 residues of the CDR3 end, and the germline J gene fills in the rest. The V gene is TRBV11-3, the J gene TRBJ2-5; TRBD2 matches 10 bases. The CDR3 runs to 15 residues. Germline loops: CDR1 SGHNT, CDR2 YENEEA. Trimming took 4 bases from V and 7 from J; bases not matched to a gene: 9. CDR3 DNA (partial): TGTGCCAGCAGCTCTCCAGCGGGAGGGCCGGGGACC. This sequence encodes CASSSPAGGPGT. The complete CDR3 sequence is CASSSPAGGPGTQYF.

This clone has just a few counts. The CDR3 end falls 3 residues outside the read, so it is completed with the germline J gene. The chain joins TRBV7-8 to TRBJ2-7, with 7 bases matching TRBD1. Germline V CDR1 and CDR2: SGHVS, FQNEAQ. The V gene end was trimmed by 0 bases and the J gene end by 1 base; junction bases not matched to a gene: 6. The CDR3 is 16 amino acids. The CDR3 DNA, read in part, is TGTGCCAGCAGCTTAGCAGACACAGGGGATTCCTACGAG. Protein sequence: CASSLADTGDSYE. The full CDR3 reads CASSLADTGDSYEQYF. Variable domain in full (rest from reference TRBV7-8 and TRBJ2-7): GAGVSQSPRYKVAKRGQDVALRCDPISGHVSLFWYQQALGQGPEFLTYFQNEAQLDKSGLPSDRFFAERPEGSVSTLKIQRTQQEDSAVYLCASSLADTGDSYEQYFGPGTRLTVT.

This clone is categorized as medium-sized. The read gets to within 3 residues of the CDR3 end, and the germline J gene fills in the rest. The rearrangement uses TRBV9 and TRBJ2-4; D call uncertain. This CDR3 spans 15 amino acids. Germline values: CDR1 SGDLS, CDR2 YYNGEE. The germline V and J ends were trimmed by 3 bases and 5 bases, with 15 bases remaining between them. The sequenced CDR3 bases are TGTGCCAGCAGCGCCGATAGCACTTTGGAAAACATT. Its protein product is CASSADSTLENI. The full CDR3 protein is CASSADSTLENIQYF.

This clone is labeled medium-sized. Read sequence stops 3 residues before the CDR3 end, and the germline J gene provides the missing end. The chain has TRBV20-1 and TRBJ1-5; D gene uncertain. V dropped 6 bases and J dropped 5 bases, with 14 bases sitting between them. This CDR3 contains 13 residues. CDR1 and CDR2 from the germline V gene are DFQATT and SNEGSKA (reference sequence). CDR3 amino acids: CSAYPRLDQPQHF. CDR3 DNA, as far as it was read: TGCAGTGCCTACCCCAGGCTCGATCAGCCC.

This clone turned up a few times. Read coverage stops 3 residues before the CDR3 terminus; the germline J gene supplies the remainder. This chain connects TRBV20-1 to TRBJ2-5, with D possibly TRBD2 on 5 matching bases. V lost 5 bases and J 6 bases, leaving 28 bases between the germline ends. CDR1 DFQATT and CDR2 SNEGSKA come from the germline V gene (reference sequence). This CDR3 region has 17 residues. CDR3 amino acids: CSAYLEGGLDFNKTQYF. The sequenced CDR3 bases are TGCAGTGCTTACCTCGAAGGAGGACTGGACTTCAATAAGACC.

In this sample, this clone turned up a few times. The read terminates 3 residues before the CDR3 end, so the remaining end is supplied by the germline J gene. The chain is built from TRBV2 and TRBJ1-6; a possible D gene is TRBD1 (5 bases). The CDR3 loop spans 16 amino acids. CDR1 is SNHLY and CDR2 is FYNNEI in the germline V gene. Trimming left V 2 bases short and J 7 bases short, with 15 bases between. CDR3 in amino acids: CASSEYAGRTNSPLHF. CDR3 DNA, as far as it was read: TGTGCCAGCAGTGAATATGCGGGGCGAACGAATTCACCC. The whole variable domain, remainder taken from reference TRBV2 and TRBJ1-6, is EPEVTQTPSHQVTQMGQEVILRCVPISNHLYFYWYRQILGQKVEFLVSFYNNEISEKSEIFDDQFSVERPDGSNFTLKIRSTKLEDSAMYFCASSEYAGRTNSPLHFGNGTRLTVT.

This clone was detected a few times. Incomplete CDR3 DNA: TGTGCCAGCAGCTTAATAGGGTCCACTGGGGCCAACGTC. Amino acids: CASSLIGSTGANV. The entire CDR3 sequence reads CASSLIGSTGANVLTF. This sequence joins TRBV7-6 and TRBJ2-6; no firm D call. The sequenced fragment ends 3 residues before the CDR3 boundary, so the rest is inferred from the germline J gene. The germline V and J ends were trimmed by 2 bases and 2 bases, with 10 bases remaining between them. Germline CDR1 is SGHVS and CDR2 is FNYEAQ. There are 16 residues in the CDR3.

Only a few counts were recorded for this clone. The sequenced fragment ends 3 residues before the CDR3 boundary, so the rest is inferred from the germline J gene. V gene TRBV7-8 combines with J gene TRBJ1-4; 9 positions agree with TRBD1. This CDR3 region has 15 residues. Germline V CDR1 and CDR2: SGHVS, FQNEAQ. After removal of 7 bases from V and 5 bases from J, the junction contained 8 bases not matched to a gene. The sequenced part of the CDR3 DNA is TGTGCCAGCATCTCGACAGGGGGATTAAATGAAAAA. Amino acid sequence: CASISTGGLNEK. In full, the CDR3 is CASISTGGLNEKLFF. Drawing the rest from reference TRBV7-8 and TRBJ1-4, the complete variable domain is GAGVSQSPRYKVAKRGQDVALRCDPISGHVSLFWYQQALGQGPEFLTYFQNEAQLDKSGLPSDRFFAERPEGSVSTLKIQRTQQEDSAVYLCASISTGGLNEKLFFGSGTQLSVL.

In the case of this clone: The observed sequence ends 3 residues before the CDR3 terminus, with the missing tail filled in from the germline J gene. This rearrangement joins TRBV2 to TRBJ2-5; a possible D gene is TRBD1 (6 bases). The V end was cut by 5 bases, the J end by 4 bases, with 11 bases between. The CDR3 runs 13 residues. CDR1 and CDR2 from the germline V gene are SNHLY and FYNNEI. The CDR3 bases that were read are TGTGCCAGCAGTCAACAGGGATTAGAGACC. Its protein product is CASSQQGLET. The full-length CDR3 reads as CASSQQGLETQYF. Supplemented by reference TRBV2 and TRBJ2-5, the full variable domain reads EPEVTQTPSHQVTQMGQEVILRCVPISNHLYFYWYRQILGQKVEFLVSFYNNEISEKSEIFDDQFSVERPDGSNFTLKIRSTKLEDSAMYFCASSQQGLETQYFGPGTRLLVL.

This clone was seen repeatedly, ten times or more. The CDR3 end is not reached by the read, which stops 3 residues before it; the germline J gene fills it in. This rearrangement joins TRBV5-1 to TRBJ1-5, with 7 bases lining up with TRBD1. Germline V CDR1 and CDR2: SGHRS, YFSETQ. V shed 1 base, J shed 5 bases, and the junction held 6 bases outside the gene matches. CDR3 length equals 15 residues. The covered CDR3 bases are TGCGCCAGCAGCTTGTTCTCCGGGACAGATCAGCCC. Its translation: CASSLFSGTDQP. The entire CDR3 protein is CASSLFSGTDQPQHF.

In its sample, this clone was seen a few times. Read sequence stops 3 residues before the CDR3 end, and the germline J gene provides the missing end. This rearrangement joins TRBV7-2 to TRBJ1-1; D perhaps matches TRBD1 (6 bases). Trimming left V 6 bases short and J 1 base short, with 12 bases between. The germline V gene has CDR1 SGHTA and CDR2 FQGNSA. The CDR3 totals 14 residues. CDR3 protein: CASRAGTWNTEAFF. Incomplete CDR3 DNA: TGTGCCAGCAGGGCCGGGACATGGAACACTGAA.

This clone occurred many times. The CDR3 here is CASSFEQGDYGYTF. The DNA read from the CDR3 is TGTGCCAGCAGCTTTGAACAGGGTGACTATGGC. This chain links TRBV7-2 with TRBJ1-2, with a weak D call TRBD1 (6 bases). The read comes to an end 3 residues before the CDR3 does, leaving the germline J gene to fill in the end. The CDR3 extends over 14 amino acids. Germline assignment: CDR1 SGHTA and CDR2 FQGNSA. Trimming took off 3 bases at V and 3 bases at J, with 11 bases between the two ends.

This clone was found many times. From the germline J gene comes the end of the CDR3, since the read stops 3 residues before it. The chain has TRBV5-1 and TRBJ2-7; the D gene is possibly TRBD2 (5 bases). The CDR3 loop spans 15 amino acids. Germline CDR1 reads SGHRS; CDR2 reads YFSETQ. V lost 3 bases and J 5 bases, leaving 18 bases between the germline ends. CDR3 DNA, as far as it was read: TGCGCCAGCAGCTCCTTTACGAGTAGCGCCCACGAG. Encoded protein: CASSSFTSSAHE. The CDR3 in full is CASSSFTSSAHEQYF.

This clone came up a few times. CDR3 amino acids: CASSLALAGTDTQYF. The sequenced CDR3 bases are TGTGCCAGCAGCTTAGCGTTAGCGGGGACAGATACG. The rearrangement joins TRBV7-9 to TRBJ2-3; 8 nucleotides agree with TRBD2. The read terminates 3 residues ahead of where the CDR3 ends, so the germline J gene completes it. Trimming at V came to 0 bases and at J to 3 bases, leaving 2 bases not matched to a gene. This CDR3 has 15 residues. Germline CDR1 is SEHNR and CDR2 is FQNEAQ (reference sequence).

This clone has a count of ten or more. Sequencing ends 3 residues short of the CDR3 end; the germline J gene provides the rest. This sequence joins TRBV6-2 or TRBV6-3 and TRBJ2-5, with D maybe TRBD1 (6 bases). Between the trimmed V and J ends, which lost 4 bases and 1 base, there was a span of 13 bases. This CDR3 comprises 15 residues. Germline V lookup: CDR1 MNHEY, CDR2 SVGEGT. The CDR3 loop is CASSSRTDPQETQYF. The DNA read from the CDR3 is TGTGCCAGCAGTTCCAGGACAGACCCCCAAGAGACC.

Remarks on this clone: From the germline J gene comes the end of the CDR3, since the read stops 3 residues before it. V gene TRBV7-9 combines with J gene TRBJ2-2; TRBD1 matches at 10 bases. CDR1 and CDR2 from the germline V gene are SEHNR and FQNEAQ (reference sequence). The junction had 4 bases not matched to a gene; V was cut back by 5 bases and J by 7 bases. CDR3 size: 14 residues. The part of the CDR3 DNA that was read is TGTGCCAGCAGCCGGGGACAGGGGAACGGGGAG. Encoded protein: CASSRGQGNGE. The entire CDR3 protein is CASSRGQGNGELFF.

This clone was counted many times. The CDR3 end is not reached by the read, which stops 3 residues before it; the germline J gene fills it in. This sequence joins TRBV7-3 and TRBJ2-3, with 8 positions matching TRBD2. J gave up 3 bases and V 5 bases, and 10 bases lay outside the gene matches. The CDR3 is made up of 16 amino acids. The germline CDR1 and CDR2 sequences are SGHTA and FQGTGA. The CDR3 bases that were read are TGTGCCAGCAGCGTAAATGGCGGGAGGACTACAGATACG. Protein product: CASSVNGGRTTDT. The entire CDR3 sequence reads CASSVNGGRTTDTQYF.

There are many counts of this clone. Coverage ceases 3 residues before the CDR3 finishes, and the germline J gene fills in the end. The chain couples TRBV19 to TRBJ2-7; D gene unclear. V was shortened by 4 bases and J by 5 bases, with 15 bases between the two germline ends. The CDR3 covers 14 residues. Per germline, CDR1 LNHDA and CDR2 SQIVND (reference sequence). CDR3 loop: CASSTPSGVHEQYF. The sequenced part of the CDR3 DNA is TGTGCCAGTAGTACGCCCTCAGGCGTCCACGAG.

Many counts were recorded for this clone. Read coverage stops 3 residues before the CDR3 terminus; the germline J gene supplies the remainder. The chain recombines TRBV30 with TRBJ2-4; a possible D gene is TRBD1 (5 bases). This CDR3 comprises 16 residues. The V gene lost 0 bases and the J gene lost 0 bases, with 12 bases spanning the gap. Germline V gene lookup returns CDR1 GTSNPN and CDR2 SVGIG (reference sequence). Here the CDR3 reads CAWSVRGSLAKNIQYF. CDR3 DNA (partial): TGTGCCTGGAGTGTAAGGGGTAGTCTAGCCAAAAACATT.

The table lists this clone with many counts. The CDR3 bases that were read are TGTGCCAGTAGTCTCCGACAGTTCGGAACTAATGAAAAA. Its translation: CASSLRQFGTNEK. The entire CDR3 sequence reads CASSLRQFGTNEKLFF. This chain uses TRBV19 with TRBJ1-4, with D tentatively TRBD1 (5 bases). The read ends 3 residues before the CDR3 terminus; that terminus is restored from the germline J gene. Germline loops: CDR1 LNHDA, CDR2 SQIVND (reference sequence). Trimming pared 5 bases from V and 1 base from J, leaving 14 bases between. The CDR3 contains 16 residues.

This clone turned up a few times. The CDR3 end falls 3 residues outside the read, so it is completed with the germline J gene. This sequence joins TRBV19 and TRBJ1-6; 11 bases line up with TRBD1. The CDR3 loop spans 14 amino acids. V lost 6 bases to trimming and J lost 10 bases; unmatched junction nucleotides: 5. Germline V gives CDR1 LNHDA, CDR2 SQIVND (reference sequence). Partial CDR3 DNA: TGTGCCAGTAGCGGACAGGGGGCACAGTCACCC. Translated: CASSGQGAQSP. The entire CDR3 protein reads CASSGQGAQSPLHF.

This clone was observed a handful of times. Coverage ceases 3 residues before the CDR3 finishes, and the germline J gene fills in the end. The chain has TRBV18 and TRBJ2-2; 8 nucleotides align to TRBD1. V lost 3 bases and J lost 6; bases outside the gene matches: 6. Germline loops: CDR1 KGHSH, CDR2 LQKENI. This CDR3 spans 15 amino acids. CDR3 protein: CASSPLRTGSGELFF. Partial CDR3 DNA: TGTGCCAGCTCACCTCTGAGGACAGGGTCCGGGGAG.

Ten or more counts support this clone. The read halts 3 residues ahead of the CDR3 end, with the missing end drawn from the germline J gene. The genes are TRBV19 and TRBJ1-2, with TRBD1 identical over 8 bases. This CDR3 spans 13 amino acids. CDR1 and CDR2 from the germline V gene are LNHDA and SQIVND (reference sequence). V gave up 3 bases and J gave up 4 bases; unmatched junction bases: 1. CDR3 loop: CASSMQGAYGYTF. The DNA read from the CDR3 is TGTGCCAGTAGTATGCAGGGGGCCTATGGC.

This clone was counted ten times or more. The read is 3 residues too short to cover the CDR3 end, so that end is filled in from the germline J gene. The chain has TRBV11-3 and TRBJ1-3, with TRBD1 identical over 8 bases. V lost 5 bases, J lost 4 bases, and 7 bases stayed unmatched. CDR1 SGHNT and CDR2 YENEEA come from the germline V gene. The CDR3 is made up of 15 amino acids. This CDR3 reads CASSPRQGTGNTIYF. The DNA read from the CDR3 is TGTGCCAGCAGCCCCCGACAGGGGACAGGAAACACC.

This clone was observed at least ten times. Read data end 3 residues before the CDR3 end; the end is taken from the germline J gene. The chain joins TRBV30 to TRBJ2-5, with D possibly being TRBD2 (6 bases). CDR3 size: 14 residues. Per the germline V gene, CDR1 is GTSNPN and CDR2 is SVGIG (reference sequence). Trimming stripped 0 bases from V and 2 bases from J, with 10 bases between. CDR3 residues: CAWSVGGTQETQYF. Partial CDR3 DNA: TGTGCCTGGAGTGTGGGCGGGACTCAAGAGACC.

Of note for this clone: The read gets to within 3 residues of the CDR3 end, and the germline J gene fills in the rest. The J gene is TRBJ2-3, the V gene TRBV6-2 or TRBV6-3, with D possibly matching TRBD1 (6 bases). V lost 5 bases to trimming and J lost 1 base, with 7 bases between them. Germline CDR1 reads MNHEY; CDR2 reads SVGEGT. This CDR3 contains 13 residues. CDR3 loop: CASSAGGTDTQYF. The part of the CDR3 DNA that was read is TGTGCCAGCAGTGCAGGGGGCACAGATACG.

This clone was recorded many times. The read ends 3 residues shy of where the CDR3 ends; the end is completed using the germline J gene. The J gene is TRBJ2-4, the V gene TRBV5-1, with no clear D. Germline lookup yields CDR1 SGHRS and CDR2 YFSETQ. V was pared by 0 bases and J by 6 bases, with 22 bases between. CDR3 size: 18 residues. CDR3 sequence reads: CASSLGASGRRFGNIQYF. The part of the CDR3 DNA that was read is TGCGCCAGCAGCTTGGGCGCTAGTGGTCGGCGCTTTGGAAACATT.